The 16 T cell receptor beta chains in this list originate from one sample, sequenced in a study of long-term antiretroviral therapy in people with HIV. Version v3.0 of the immunoSEQ assay ran at survey level. Profiled with immunoSEQ multiplex PCR; TCRdb holds only in-frame clones, not every one. This repertoire shows around 40,000 clones, roughly 90% found once; its top ten account for 3.5% to 5%. The specimen comprised unsorted PBMCs, sampled just before starting antiretroviral therapy. The receptors shown here come from a woman aged 18 to 35 with HIV.

In this sample, this clone turned up a few times. The V and J genes are TRBV7-9 and TRBJ2-2, with TRBD1 as a possible D gene (6 bases). The CDR3 extends over 15 amino acids. CDR1 and CDR2 (germline): SEHNR, FQNEAQ (reference sequence). V lost 5 bases and J lost 4, with 14 bases in between. The CDR3 DNA sequence: TGTGCCAGCAGCCCTCCGCAGGGGTCCACCGGGGAGCTGTTTTTT. Encoded protein: CASSPPQGSTGELFF.

V gene TRBV5-1 combines with J gene TRBJ1-1, with unresolved D. This CDR3 has 13 residues. CDR1 is SGHRS, CDR2 YFSETQ, per germline. The V gene lost 1 base and the J gene lost 1 base, with 5 bases spanning the gap. The DNA of the CDR3 is TGCGCCAGCAGCTTGAAAGCGAACACTGAAGCTTTCTTT. Translation: CASSLKANTEAFF.

The J gene is TRBJ2-3, the V gene TRBV4-1; D is tentatively TRBD1 or TRBD2 (6 bases each). In germline, CDR1 is MGHRA, CDR2 YSYEKL. Trimming stripped 0 bases from V and 1 base from J, with 11 bases between. The CDR3 is made up of 16 amino acids. DNA for the CDR3: TGCGCCAGCAGCCAAGATCCTAGGGGGGGCACAGATACGCAGTATTTT. Its translation: CASSQDPRGGTDTQYF.

This chain joins TRBV28 and TRBJ1-4; 8 bases fit TRBD1. V shed 8 bases and J 8 bases; nucleotides not matched to a gene: 7. This CDR3 has 13 residues. Germline V CDR1 and CDR2: MDHEN, SYDVKM. The CDR3 reads CASFAGGREKLFF. The CDR3 DNA reads TGTGCCAGCTTTGCAGGGGGCAGAGAAAAACTGTTTTTT. Drawing the rest from reference TRBV28 and TRBJ1-4, the complete variable domain is DVKVTQSSRYLVKRTGEKVFLECVQDMDHENMFWYRQDPGLGLRLIYFSYDVKMKEKGDIPEGYSVSREKKERFSLILESASTNQTSMYLCASFAGGREKLFFGSGTQLSVL.

The CDR3 DNA reads as TGTGCCAGCAGCTGGGGTCCGGGAGAGTATGGCTACACCTTC. Translating it yields CASSWGPGEYGYTF. The gene calls are TRBV5-6 and TRBJ1-2; no definite D call. Germline V gene data show CDR1 as SGHDT and CDR2 as YYEEEE. The CDR3 covers 14 residues. The V gene lost 3 bases and the J gene lost 5 bases, with 14 bases spanning the gap.

This clone was detected only once. The chain uses TRBV9 and TRBJ2-3; 7 bases align to TRBD2. V was clipped by 1 base and J by 2 bases; unmatched bases: 4. This CDR3 has 15 residues. Germline CDR1 reads SGDLS; CDR2 reads YYNGEE. The CDR3: CASSVFGTTTDTQYF. DNA of the CDR3: TGTGCCAGCAGCGTATTCGGGACTACCACAGATACGCAGTATTTT.

The V and J genes are TRBV14 and TRBJ1-1, with D unclear. CDR3 length: 13 amino acids. Germline CDR1 reads SGHDN; CDR2 reads FVKESK. The ends were cut back, 4 bases at V and 0 bases at J, with 6 bases in the middle. This chain's CDR3 is CASSPGLNTEAFF. The CDR3, as DNA: TGTGCCAGCAGCCCAGGCCTGAACACTGAAGCTTTCTTT.

This clone turned up a few times. A junction boundary mismatches the germline segment, possibly from a read error. The chain combines TRBV20-1 with TRBJ1-1, with D maybe TRBD1 (6 bases). The CDR3 is 9 residues long. Germline V gene lookup returns CDR1 DFQATT and CDR2 SNEGSKA (reference sequence). CDR3 residues: CSARDSPSF. In nucleotides, the CDR3 is TGCAGTGCTAGGGACAGCCCCTCCTTT.

This clone was observed a few times. The genes are TRBV6-6 and TRBJ1-2, with D perhaps TRBD1 (5 bases). This CDR3 contains 15 residues. Germline CDR1 and CDR2: MNHNY and SVGAGI (reference sequence). With 6 bases removed from V and 4 bases from J, the gap between germline ends came to 18 bases. CDR3 region: CASSGEVEGFYGYTF. The DNA of the CDR3 is TGTGCCAGCAGCGGGGAAGTCGAGGGGTTCTATGGCTACACCTTC.

This clone came up a few times. This rearrangement joins TRBV4-2 to TRBJ1-2; the D is unclear. CDR1 is LGHNA, CDR2 YNFKEQ, per germline. The length of the CDR3 is 18 residues. Trimming stripped 0 bases from V and 5 bases from J, with 22 bases between. CDR3 DNA: TGTGCCAGCAGCCAAGAATATGAAAAGGGCACTGTGCATTATGGCTACACCTTC. Its translation is CASSQEYEKGTVHYGYTF.

The chain is built from TRBV4-2 and TRBJ2-2, with unresolved D. Deletions cut 0 bases from V and 7 bases from J, with 9 bases between. The germline V gene has CDR1 LGHNA and CDR2 YNFKEQ. CDR3 length: 14 amino acids. The CDR3 region has the DNA TGTGCCAGCAGCCAAGATAAGGTCGTCGGGGAGCTGTTTTTT. This translates into CASSQDKVVGELFF.

About this clone: The junction shows a germline mismatch at one end, possibly a read error. V is TRBV6-1 and J is TRBJ2-1, with D possibly being TRBD1 or TRBD2 (6 bases each). Germline-derived CDR1 and CDR2 are MNHNS and SASEGT. This CDR3 comprises 15 residues. As DNA, the CDR3 is TGTGCCAGCAGGGAAGGGGGGAGCTCCTACAATGAGCAGTTCTTC. Its translation: CASREGGSSYNEQFF.

J is TRBJ2-1 and V is TRBV9, with TRBD2 matching over 7 bases. From germline, CDR1 is SGDLS and CDR2 YYNGEE. The CDR3 covers 14 residues. V was pared by 4 bases and J by 8 bases, with 9 bases of the junction left unmatched. CDR3 sequence (DNA): TGTGCCAGCAGCCCCTCGGGGGGTAGGCATGAGCAGTTCTTC. Translation gives CASSPSGGRHEQFF.

By share of the sample, this clone is medium-sized. The chain employs TRBV18 and TRBJ1-5; D gene uncertain. This CDR3 region has 15 residues. Deletions cut 3 bases from V and 3 bases from J, with 12 bases between. CDR1 KGHSH and CDR2 LQKENI come from the germline V gene. CDR3 loop: CASSPGIEVNQPQHF. The CDR3 region has the DNA TGTGCCAGCTCACCGGGTATTGAAGTCAATCAGCCCCAGCATTTT.

J is TRBJ2-1 and V is TRBV11-3, with D unclear. V was shortened by 0 bases and J by 8 bases, with 11 bases between the two germline ends. The germline gives CDR1 SGHNT, CDR2 YENEEA. The CDR3 is 14 residues long. The CDR3 DNA follows: TGTGCCAGCAGCTTAGATTTAAGGCCCCATGAGCAGTTCTTC. This codes for CASSLDLRPHEQFF.

This chain uses TRBV7-2 with TRBJ1-5; D remains unclear. Deletions cut 1 base from V and 6 bases from J, with 7 bases between. CDR3 length: 13 amino acids. The V gene's germline CDR1 is SGHTA and CDR2 FQGNSA. The CDR3 loop reads CASSLVGGQPQHF. The CDR3 coding sequence is TGTGCCAGCAGCTTAGTGGGCGGTCAGCCCCAGCATTTT.